This T cell receptor beta chain was retrieved from a study of blood T cell repertoires in COVID-19. Study context: The analysed material was cDNA or gDNA that came from T cells, B-cell-depleted T cells, or PBMCs.

Assay used: immunoSEQ multiplex PCR; TCRdb lists only in-frame clones, some missing. The table lists tens of thousands of clones, 70% to 85% of them singletons. V shed 1 base and J 7 bases; nucleotides not matched to a gene: 10. Germline-derived CDR1 and CDR2 are MGHRA and YSYEKL. This CDR3 is built from 17 residues. The rearrangement links TRBV4-1 to TRBJ1-6; 7 bases are a match to TRBD1. This TCR was sampled from a man aged 45-65 years with acute or convalescent COVID-19. The sequenced sample consisted of peripheral blood. The CDR3 DNA sequence: TGCGCCAGCAGCCAAGTCCAGACAGGGTGGCGGAATTCACCCCTCCACTTT. It specifies CASSQVQTGWRNSPLHF.